This section outlines one T cell receptor (beta chain) sequence together with its context. The record originates from a study of technical replicates of blood from a few donors. CDR1 and CDR2 from the germline V gene are MNHEY and SVGAGI. This CDR3 contains 14 residues. Unmatched junction bases numbered 7, after V lost 5 bases and J lost 8 bases. Libraries were prepared by immunoSEQ multiplex PCR; TCRdb keeps only in-frame clonotypes and omits some of them. The sample carries some 70,000 clones, about 91% recorded once. The chain employs TRBV6-5 and TRBJ1-4; 8 positions agree with TRBD1. The receptor comes from a human donor in good health. Sample: T cells isolated from PBMCs. CDR3 coding DNA: TGTGCCAGCAGTGAAAGACAGGGGAGGGAAAAACTGTTTTTT. Translated, it gives CASSERQGREKLFF.